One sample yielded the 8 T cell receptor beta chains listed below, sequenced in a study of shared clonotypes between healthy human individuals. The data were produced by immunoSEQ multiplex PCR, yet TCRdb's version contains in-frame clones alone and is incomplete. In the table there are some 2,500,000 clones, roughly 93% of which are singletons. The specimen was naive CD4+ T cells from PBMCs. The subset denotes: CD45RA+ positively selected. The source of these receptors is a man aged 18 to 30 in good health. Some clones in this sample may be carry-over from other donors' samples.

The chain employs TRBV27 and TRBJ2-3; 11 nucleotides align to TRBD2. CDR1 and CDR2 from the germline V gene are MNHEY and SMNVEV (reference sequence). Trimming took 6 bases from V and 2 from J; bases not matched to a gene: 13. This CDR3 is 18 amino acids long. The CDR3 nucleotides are TGTGCCAGCAGCCGACTAGCGGGAATGGGGTGGGACACAGATACGCAGTATTTT. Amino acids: CASSRLAGMGWDTDTQYF.

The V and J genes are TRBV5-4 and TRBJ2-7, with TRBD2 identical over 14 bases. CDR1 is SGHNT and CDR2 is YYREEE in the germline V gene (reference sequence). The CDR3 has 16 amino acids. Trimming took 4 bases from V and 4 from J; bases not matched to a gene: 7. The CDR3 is CASSPGLAGVRYEQYF. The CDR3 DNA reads TGTGCCAGCAGCCCGGGACTAGCGGGGGTGAGGTACGAGCAGTACTTC.

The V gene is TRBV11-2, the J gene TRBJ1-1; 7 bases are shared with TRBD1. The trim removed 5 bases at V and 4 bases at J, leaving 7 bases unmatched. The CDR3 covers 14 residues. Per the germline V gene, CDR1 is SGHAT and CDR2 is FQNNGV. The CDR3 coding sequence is TGTGCCAGCAGCCTGACAGGGACCCTCACTGAAGCTTTCTTT. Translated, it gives CASSLTGTLTEAFF.

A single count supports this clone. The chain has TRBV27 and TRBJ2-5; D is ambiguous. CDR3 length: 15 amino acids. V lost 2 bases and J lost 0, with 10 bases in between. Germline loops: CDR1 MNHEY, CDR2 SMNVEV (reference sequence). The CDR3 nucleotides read TGTGCCAGCAGTTTAAGGGCGACGGACCAAGAGACCCAGTACTTC. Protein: CASSLRATDQETQYF.

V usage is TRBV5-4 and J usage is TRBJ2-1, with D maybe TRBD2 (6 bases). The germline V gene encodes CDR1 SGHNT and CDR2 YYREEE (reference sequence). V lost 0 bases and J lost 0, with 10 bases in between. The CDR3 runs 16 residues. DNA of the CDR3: TGTGCCAGCAGCTTGGGGGCGGGACGCTCCTACAATGAGCAGTTCTTC. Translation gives CASSLGAGRSYNEQFF.

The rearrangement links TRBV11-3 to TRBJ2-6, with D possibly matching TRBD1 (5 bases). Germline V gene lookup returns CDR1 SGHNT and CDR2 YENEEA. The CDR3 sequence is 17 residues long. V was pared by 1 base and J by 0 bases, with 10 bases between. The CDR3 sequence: CASSLGGISSGANVLTF. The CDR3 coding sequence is TGTGCCAGCAGCTTAGGGGGCATAAGCTCTGGGGCCAACGTCCTGACTTTC.

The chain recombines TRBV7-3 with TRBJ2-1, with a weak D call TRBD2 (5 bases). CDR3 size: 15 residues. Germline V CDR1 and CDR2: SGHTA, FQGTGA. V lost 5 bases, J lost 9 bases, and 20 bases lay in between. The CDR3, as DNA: TGTGCCAGCAGCCCCATGAGGGAGTGGCCGGGTGAGCAGTTCTTC. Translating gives CASSPMREWPGEQFF.

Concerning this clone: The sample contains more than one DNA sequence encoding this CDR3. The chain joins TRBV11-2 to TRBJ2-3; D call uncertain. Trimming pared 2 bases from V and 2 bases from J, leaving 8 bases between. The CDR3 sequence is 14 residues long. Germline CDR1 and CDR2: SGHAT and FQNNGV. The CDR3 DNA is TGTGCCAGCAGCTTAACCTCAGCCACAGATACGCAGTATTTT. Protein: CASSLTSATDTQYF.